This TCR beta chain was observed in a study of T cell responses to AZD1222 COVID-19 vaccine. The CDR3 sequence is 17 residues long. The repertoire was sequenced with immunoSEQ multiplex PCR; TCRdb's copy has only in-frame clones and lacks some. This table has some 170,000 clones, 93% appearing once. Here the sequenced sample was peripheral blood, taken on day 0 of AZD1222 vaccination. This clonotype was obtained from an adult in good health. The J gene is TRBJ1-1, the V gene TRBV21-1; the table names TRBD1, a call not compared with the DNA. TRBV21-1 is marked as a pseudogene. The CDR3 region has the DNA TGTGCCAGCAGCCCAAGGGGTAGGACAGGGCCGAACACTGAAGCTTTCTTT. Amino acids: CASSPRGRTGPNTEAFF.